The sequence of this T cell receptor beta chain was determined in a study of radiation and T cells in renal cell carcinoma. Study summary: Nephrectomy followed 15 Gy stereotactic body radiation by 4 weeks.

Time point specified: blood 2 weeks post-SBRT. Treatment: 15 Gy SBRT to primary tumor, nephrectomy 4 weeks later. Remarks on this clone: Antigen unknown.

This table comes from immunoSEQ multiplex PCR, and its TCRdb copy is limited to in-frame clones, with some not included. The profile shows 25,000 to 30,000 clones, 81% of them singletons. General study results and limits: From baseline, blood top tumor clonotypes peaked at 2 weeks post-radiation. Pretreatment tumor biopsies were lacking, so baseline clonotypes are unknown.

This receptor was identified in a man aged 55-75 years with renal cell carcinoma. This specimen consisted of blood, obtained from a patient whose treatment included radiotherapy and nephrectomy.

Here the CDR3 DNA reads TGTGCCATCAGTGAGTTTGGTAGGGAAGGGTACAATCAGCCCCAGCATTTT. Encoded protein: CAISEFGREGYNQPQHF. The genes are TRBV10-3 and TRBJ1-5, with D unresolved. Trimming took 1 base from V and 3 from J, leaving 16 bases between them. The CDR3 extends over 17 amino acids. Germline CDR1 ENHRY, CDR2 SYGVKD.